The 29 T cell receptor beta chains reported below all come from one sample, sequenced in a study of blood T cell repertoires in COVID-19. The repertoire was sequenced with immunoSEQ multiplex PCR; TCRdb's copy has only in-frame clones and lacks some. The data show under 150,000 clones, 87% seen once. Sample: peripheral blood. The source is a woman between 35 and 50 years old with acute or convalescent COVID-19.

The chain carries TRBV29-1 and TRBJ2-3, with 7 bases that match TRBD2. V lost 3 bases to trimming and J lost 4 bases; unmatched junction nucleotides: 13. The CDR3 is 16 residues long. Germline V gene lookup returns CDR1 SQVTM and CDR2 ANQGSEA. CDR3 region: CSVDGLAGVAPDTQYF. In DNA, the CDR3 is TGCAGCGTTGACGGGCTGGCGGGAGTGGCCCCAGATACGCAGTATTTT.

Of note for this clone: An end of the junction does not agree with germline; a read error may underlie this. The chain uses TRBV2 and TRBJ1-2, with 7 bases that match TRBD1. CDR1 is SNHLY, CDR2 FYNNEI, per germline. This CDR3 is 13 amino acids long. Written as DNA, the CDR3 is TGTGCCGGCAGACTGGGACAGTACTATGGCTACACCTTC. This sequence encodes CAGRLGQYYGYTF.

The CDR3 DNA sequence: TGTGCCAGCAGTCCCAGGGGCACAGATACGCAGTATTTT. Amino acids: CASSPRGTDTQYF. This chain links TRBV12-3 or TRBV12-4 with TRBJ2-3, with D possibly matching TRBD1 (5 bases). The V and J ends lost 5 bases and 1 base respectively, with 7 bases between them. The CDR3 spans 13 residues.

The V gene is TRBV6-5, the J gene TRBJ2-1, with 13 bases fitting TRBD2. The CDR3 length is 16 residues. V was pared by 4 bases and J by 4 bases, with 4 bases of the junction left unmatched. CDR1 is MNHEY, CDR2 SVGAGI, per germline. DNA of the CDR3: TGTGCCAGCAGTTCCAGGACTAGCGGGGGTTACAATGAGCAGTTCTTC. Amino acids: CASSSRTSGGYNEQFF.

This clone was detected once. CDR3 protein: CASSLSSGTGGLTQYF. The CDR3 bases are TGTGCCAGCAGCTTATCATCCGGGACAGGGGGCCTAACCCAGTACTTC. This chain joins TRBV7-2 and TRBJ2-5; 12 bases agree with TRBD1. Germline CDR1 reads SGHTA; CDR2 reads FQGNSA. The CDR3 spans 16 residues. V lost 2 bases, J lost 8 bases, and 9 bases stayed unmatched. Drawing the rest from reference TRBV7-2 and TRBJ2-5, the complete variable domain is GAGVSQSPSNKVTEKGKDVELRCDPISGHTALYWYRQSLGQGLEFLIYFQGNSAPDKSGLPSDRFSAERTGGSVSTLTIQRTQQEDSAVYLCASSLSSGTGGLTQYFGPGTRLLVL.

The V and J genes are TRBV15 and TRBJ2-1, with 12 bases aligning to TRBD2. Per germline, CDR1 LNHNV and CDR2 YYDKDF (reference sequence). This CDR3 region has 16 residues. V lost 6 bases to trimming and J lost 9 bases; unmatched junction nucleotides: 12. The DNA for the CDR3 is TGTGCCACCAGGCCTAGACTAGCGGGAGACTCGGGTGAGCAGTTCTTC. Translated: CATRPRLAGDSGEQFF.

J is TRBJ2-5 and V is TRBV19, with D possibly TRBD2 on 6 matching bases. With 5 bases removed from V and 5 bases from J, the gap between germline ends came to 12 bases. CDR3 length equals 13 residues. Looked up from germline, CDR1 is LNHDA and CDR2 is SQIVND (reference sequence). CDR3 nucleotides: TGTGCCAGTAGTCCGGCAGGGAGGGAGACCCAGTACTTC. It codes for CASSPAGRETQYF.

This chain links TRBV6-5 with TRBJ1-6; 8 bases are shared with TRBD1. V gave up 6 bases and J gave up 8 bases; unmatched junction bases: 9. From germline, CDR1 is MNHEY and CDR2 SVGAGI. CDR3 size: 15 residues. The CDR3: CASRPRQGKDSPLHF. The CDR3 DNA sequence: TGTGCCAGCAGGCCGCGACAGGGGAAGGATTCACCCCTCCACTTT.

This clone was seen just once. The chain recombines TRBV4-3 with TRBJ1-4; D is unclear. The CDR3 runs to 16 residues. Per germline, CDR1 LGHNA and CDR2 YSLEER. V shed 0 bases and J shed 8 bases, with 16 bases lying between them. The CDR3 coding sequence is TGCGCCAGCAGCCAAGAAGGAACAGTCAATTTCGAAAAACTGTTTTTT. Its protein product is CASSQEGTVNFEKLFF.

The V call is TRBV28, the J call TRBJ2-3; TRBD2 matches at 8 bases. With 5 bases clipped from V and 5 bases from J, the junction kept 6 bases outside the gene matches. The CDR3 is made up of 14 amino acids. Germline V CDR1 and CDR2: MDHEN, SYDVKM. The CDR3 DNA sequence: TGTGCCAGCAGTCGTCTAGCGGGTCAAGATACGCAGTATTTT. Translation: CASSRLAGQDTQYF.

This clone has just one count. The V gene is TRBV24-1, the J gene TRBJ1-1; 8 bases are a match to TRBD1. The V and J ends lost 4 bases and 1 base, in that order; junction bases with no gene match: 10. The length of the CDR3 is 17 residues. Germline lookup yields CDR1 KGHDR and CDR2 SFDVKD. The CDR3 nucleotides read TGTGCCACCAGTGACCTGTGGACAGGGCAATCGAACACTGAAGCTTTCTTT. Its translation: CATSDLWTGQSNTEAFF.

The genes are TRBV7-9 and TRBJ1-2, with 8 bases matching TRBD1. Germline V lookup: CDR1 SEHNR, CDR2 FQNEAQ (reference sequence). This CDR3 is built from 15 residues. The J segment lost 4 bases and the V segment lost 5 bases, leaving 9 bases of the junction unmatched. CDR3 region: CASSPWDRPIYGYTF. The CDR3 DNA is TGTGCCAGCAGCCCATGGGACAGGCCTATCTATGGCTACACCTTC.

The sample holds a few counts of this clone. CDR3 sequence reads: CASSPQGVTNSPLHF. CDR3 nucleotides: TGTGCCAGCTCACCACAGGGGGTTACCAATTCACCCCTCCACTTT. This sequence joins TRBV18 and TRBJ1-6, with a possible D match to TRBD1 (6 bases). The CDR3 covers 15 residues. The V end lost 1 base, the J end lost 7 bases, and 11 bases lay between the germline ends. Germline assignment: CDR1 KGHSH and CDR2 LQKENI.

The CDR3 is CSVGHFTGELFF. The CDR3 nucleotides read TGCAGCGTTGGACACTTCACCGGGGAGCTGTTTTTT. The chain combines TRBV29-1 with TRBJ2-2, with D hard to call. Trimming left V 4 bases short and J 4 bases short, with 7 bases between. CDR1 and CDR2 (germline): SQVTM, ANQGSEA. The CDR3 contains 12 residues.

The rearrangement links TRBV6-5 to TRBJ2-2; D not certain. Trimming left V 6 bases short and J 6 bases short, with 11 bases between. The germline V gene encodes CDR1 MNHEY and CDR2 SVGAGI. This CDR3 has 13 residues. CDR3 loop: CASSLSLAGELFF. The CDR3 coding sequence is TGTGCCAGCAGCCTTAGTTTAGCCGGGGAGCTGTTTTTT.

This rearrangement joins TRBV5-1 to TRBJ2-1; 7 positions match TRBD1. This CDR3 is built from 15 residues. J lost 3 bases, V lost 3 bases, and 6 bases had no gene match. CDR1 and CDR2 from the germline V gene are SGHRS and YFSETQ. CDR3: CASSSRGLLYNEQFF. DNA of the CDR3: TGCGCCAGCAGCTCGAGGGGGCTACTCTACAATGAGCAGTTCTTC.

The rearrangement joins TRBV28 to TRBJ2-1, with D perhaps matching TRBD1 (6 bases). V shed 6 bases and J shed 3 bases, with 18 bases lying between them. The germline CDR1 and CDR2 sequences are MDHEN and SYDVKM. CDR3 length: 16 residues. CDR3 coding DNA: TGTGCCAGCAGCCCTAGGGGGACATACAACTACAATGAGCAGTTCTTC. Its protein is CASSPRGTYNYNEQFF. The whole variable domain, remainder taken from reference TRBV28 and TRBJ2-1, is DVKVTQSSRYLVKRTGEKVFLECVQDMDHENMFWYRQDPGLGLRLIYFSYDVKMKEKGDIPEGYSVSREKKERFSLILESASTNQTSMYLCASSPRGTYNYNEQFFGPGTRLTVL.

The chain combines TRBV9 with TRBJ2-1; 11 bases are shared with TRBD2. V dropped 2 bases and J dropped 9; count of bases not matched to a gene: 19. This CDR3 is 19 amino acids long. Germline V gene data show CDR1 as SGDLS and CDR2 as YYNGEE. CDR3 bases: TGTGCCAGCAGCGTCAGTCCAATAGGGACTAGCGGACCTTGGGGTGAGCAGTTCTTC. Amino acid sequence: CASSVSPIGTSGPWGEQFF.

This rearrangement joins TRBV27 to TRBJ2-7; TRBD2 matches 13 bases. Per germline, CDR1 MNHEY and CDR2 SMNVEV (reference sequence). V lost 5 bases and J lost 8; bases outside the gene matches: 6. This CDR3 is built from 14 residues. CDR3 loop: CASSVLAGGTQQYF. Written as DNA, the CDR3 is TGTGCCAGCAGTGTACTAGCGGGGGGGACTCAGCAGTACTTC.

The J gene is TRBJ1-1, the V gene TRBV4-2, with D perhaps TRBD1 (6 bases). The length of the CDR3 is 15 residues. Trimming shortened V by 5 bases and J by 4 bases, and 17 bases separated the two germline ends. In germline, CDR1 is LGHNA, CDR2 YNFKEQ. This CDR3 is CASSRQEGGGTEAFF. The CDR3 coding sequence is TGTGCCAGCAGCAGACAGGAAGGGGGTGGCACTGAAGCTTTCTTT.

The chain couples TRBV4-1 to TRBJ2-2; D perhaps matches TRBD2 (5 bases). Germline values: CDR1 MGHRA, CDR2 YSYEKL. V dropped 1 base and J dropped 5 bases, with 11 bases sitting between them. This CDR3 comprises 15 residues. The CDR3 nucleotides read TGCGCCAGCAGCCAAGTCTCAGGCGGGACCGGGGAGCTGTTTTTT. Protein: CASSQVSGGTGELFF.

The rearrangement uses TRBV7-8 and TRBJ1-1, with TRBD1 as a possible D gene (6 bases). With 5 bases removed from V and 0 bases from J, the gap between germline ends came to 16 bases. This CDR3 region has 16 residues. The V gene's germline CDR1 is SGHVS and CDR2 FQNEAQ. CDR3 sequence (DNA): TGTGCCAGCAGCCCGAATTCGAGGACAGTGAACACTGAAGCTTTCTTT. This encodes CASSPNSRTVNTEAFF.

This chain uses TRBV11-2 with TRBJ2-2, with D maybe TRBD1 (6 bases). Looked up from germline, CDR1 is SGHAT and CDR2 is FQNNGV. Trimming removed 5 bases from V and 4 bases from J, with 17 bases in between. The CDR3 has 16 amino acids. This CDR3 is CASSPIRGKGTGELFF. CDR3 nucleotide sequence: TGTGCCAGCAGCCCTATCAGGGGTAAAGGCACCGGGGAGCTGTTTTTT.

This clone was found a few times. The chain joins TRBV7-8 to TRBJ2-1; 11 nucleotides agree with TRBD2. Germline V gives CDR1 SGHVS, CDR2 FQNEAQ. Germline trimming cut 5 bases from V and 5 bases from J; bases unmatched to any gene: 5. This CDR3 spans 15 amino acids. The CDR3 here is CASSLPGLADNEQFF. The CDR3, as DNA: TGTGCCAGCAGCCTTCCGGGACTAGCGGACAATGAGCAGTTCTTC.

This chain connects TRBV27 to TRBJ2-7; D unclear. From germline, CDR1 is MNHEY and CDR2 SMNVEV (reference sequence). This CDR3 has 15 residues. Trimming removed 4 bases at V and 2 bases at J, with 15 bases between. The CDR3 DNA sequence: TGTGCCAGCAGTTATAAGGCTCAGGATCCCTACGAGCAGTACTTC. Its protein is CASSYKAQDPYEQYF.

The CDR3 reads CASSLIATDTQYF. The CDR3 coding sequence is TGTGCCAGCAGCTTAATAGCCACAGATACGCAGTATTTT. The chain combines TRBV7-2 with TRBJ2-3; D is uncertain. Trimming pared 2 bases from V and 2 bases from J, leaving 5 bases between. The CDR3 is 13 amino acids. Germline CDR1 reads SGHTA; CDR2 reads FQGNSA.

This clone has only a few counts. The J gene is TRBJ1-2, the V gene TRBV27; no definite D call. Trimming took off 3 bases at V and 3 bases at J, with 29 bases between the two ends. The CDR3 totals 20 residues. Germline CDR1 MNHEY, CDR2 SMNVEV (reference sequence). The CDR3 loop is CASSLVPPSKTRTRYYGYTF. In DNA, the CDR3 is TGTGCCAGCAGTTTGGTCCCTCCATCGAAAACCCGAACAAGATACTATGGCTACACCTTC.

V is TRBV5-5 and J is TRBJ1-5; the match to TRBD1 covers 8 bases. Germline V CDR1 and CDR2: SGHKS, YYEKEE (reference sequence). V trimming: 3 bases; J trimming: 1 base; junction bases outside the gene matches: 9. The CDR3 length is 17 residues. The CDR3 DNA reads TGTGCCAGCAGCTACTTTGCAGGGGGCGTAAGCAATCAGCCCCAGCATTTT. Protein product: CASSYFAGGVSNQPQHF.

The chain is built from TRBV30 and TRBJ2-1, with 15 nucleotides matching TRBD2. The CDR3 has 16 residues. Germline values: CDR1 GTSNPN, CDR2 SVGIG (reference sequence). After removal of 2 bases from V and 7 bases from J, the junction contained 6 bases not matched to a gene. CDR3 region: CAWSTGLAGGRNEQFF. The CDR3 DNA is TGTGCCTGGAGTACCGGACTAGCGGGGGGGCGAAATGAGCAGTTCTTC.